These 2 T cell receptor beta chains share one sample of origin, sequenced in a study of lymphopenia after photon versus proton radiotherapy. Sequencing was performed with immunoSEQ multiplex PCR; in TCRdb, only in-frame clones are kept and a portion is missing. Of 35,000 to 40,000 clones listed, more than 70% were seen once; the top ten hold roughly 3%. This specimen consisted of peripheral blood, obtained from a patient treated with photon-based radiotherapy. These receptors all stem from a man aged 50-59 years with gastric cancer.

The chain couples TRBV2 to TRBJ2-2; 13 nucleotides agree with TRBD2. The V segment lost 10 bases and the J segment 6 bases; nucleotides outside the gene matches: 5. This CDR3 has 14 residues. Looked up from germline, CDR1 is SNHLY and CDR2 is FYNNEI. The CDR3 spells CATRTSGSSGELFF. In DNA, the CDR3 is TGTGCCACCCGGACTAGCGGGAGTTCCGGGGAGCTGTTTTTT.

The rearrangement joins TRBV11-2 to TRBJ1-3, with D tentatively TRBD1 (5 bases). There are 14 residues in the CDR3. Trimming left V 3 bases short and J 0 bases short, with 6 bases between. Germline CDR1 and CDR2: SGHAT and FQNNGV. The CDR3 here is CASSLQGSGNTIYF. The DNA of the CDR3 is TGTGCCAGCAGCTTGCAGGGCTCTGGAAACACCATATATTTT.